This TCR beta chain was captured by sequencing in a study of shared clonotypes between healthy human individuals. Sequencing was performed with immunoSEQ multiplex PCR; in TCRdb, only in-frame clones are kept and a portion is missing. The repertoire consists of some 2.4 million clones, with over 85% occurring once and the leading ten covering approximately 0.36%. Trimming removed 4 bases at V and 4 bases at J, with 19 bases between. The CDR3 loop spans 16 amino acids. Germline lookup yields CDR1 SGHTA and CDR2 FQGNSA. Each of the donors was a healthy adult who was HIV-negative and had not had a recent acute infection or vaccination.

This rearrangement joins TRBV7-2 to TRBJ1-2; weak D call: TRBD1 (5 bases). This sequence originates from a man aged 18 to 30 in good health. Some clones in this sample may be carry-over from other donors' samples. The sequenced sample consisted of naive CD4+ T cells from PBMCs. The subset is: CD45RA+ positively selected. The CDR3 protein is CASSSQRDGRIYGYTF. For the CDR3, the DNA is TGTGCCAGCAGCTCCCAACGGGACGGAAGAATCTATGGCTACACCTTC.